The 10 T cell receptor beta chains given below trace back to one sample, sequenced in a study of persistence of HIV-infected CD4 T cells. The immunoSEQ assay was version 4, run in survey mode. The data were produced by immunoSEQ multiplex PCR, yet TCRdb's version contains in-frame clones alone and is incomplete. The sample records 30,000 to 45,000 clones, more than 75% being singletons. Overlapping HIV-1 Gag 15-mer peptides at approximately 1 ug per peptide per mL were used. Sorted nonresponding memory CD4+ T cells were CD40L-negative, CD69-negative, CD45RO-high. Their recognized antigens are unknown. The sequences come from cultured CD4+ T cells from PBMCs, collected from a patient who received antiretroviral therapy. The receptor set was obtained from an adult with HIV. The donor label of this sample is uncertain.

This clone was observed a few times. The chain carries TRBV18 and TRBJ1-1, with D hard to call. Trimming shortened V by 4 bases and J by 1 base, and 10 bases separated the two germline ends. The CDR3 runs 14 residues. The germline V gene has CDR1 KGHSH and CDR2 LQKENI. CDR3 DNA: TGTGCCAGCTCACGGGAATCAGCGAACACTGAAGCTTTCTTT. It yields the protein CASSRESANTEAFF. Using reference TRBV18 and TRBJ1-1 for the parts outside the CDR3, the full variable domain is NAGVMQNPRHLVRRRGQEARLRCSPMKGHSHVYWYRQLPEEGLKFMVYLQKENIIDESGMPKERFSAEFPKEGPSILRIQQVVRGDSAAYFCASSRESANTEAFFGQGTRLTVV.

V gene TRBV3-1 (or the pseudogene TRBV3-2) combines with J gene TRBJ1-2; D is undetermined. The V end lost 0 bases, the J end lost 2 bases, and 13 bases lay between the germline ends. Germline V gene sequence: CDR1 LGHDT, CDR2 YNNKEL (reference sequence). The CDR3 sequence is 16 residues long. The CDR3 sequence: CASSQDDGVLNYGYTF. CDR3 sequence (DNA): TGTGCCAGCAGCCAAGATGATGGGGTTTTGAACTATGGCTACACCTTC.

The chain links TRBV5-1 to TRBJ1-6; D unclear. V dropped 0 bases and J dropped 5 bases, with 9 bases sitting between them. Germline V gene data show CDR1 as SGHRS and CDR2 as YFSETQ. The CDR3 contains 15 residues. As DNA, the CDR3 is TGCGCCAGCAGCTTGGGCGGGAGGGATAATTCACCCCTCCACTTT. This codes for CASSLGGRDNSPLHF.

The genes are TRBV28 and TRBJ2-3; 7 nucleotides line up with TRBD2. V lost 7 bases, J lost 0 bases, and 25 bases stayed unmatched. Germline assignment: CDR1 MDHEN and CDR2 SYDVKM. CDR3 length: 21 amino acids. The CDR3 protein is CASNPLGRASGSRPSTDTQYF. CDR3 coding DNA: TGTGCCAGCAACCCCCTTGGCAGAGCTAGCGGAAGCCGTCCTAGCACAGATACGCAGTATTTT.

CDR3 amino acids: CASSLNTGELFF. Written as DNA, the CDR3 is TGCGCCAGCAGCCTCAACACCGGGGAGCTGTTTTTT. This rearrangement joins TRBV5-1 to TRBJ2-2; D is uncertain. CDR3 length: 12 residues. V gave up 4 bases and J gave up 2 bases, with 3 bases separating them. Germline CDR1 SGHRS, CDR2 YFSETQ.

The chain has TRBV20-1 and TRBJ1-5, with D possibly TRBD1 on 5 matching bases. The CDR3 is 14 residues long. CDR1 is DFQATT, CDR2 SNEGSKA, per germline (reference sequence). V was pared by 3 bases and J by 0 bases, with 9 bases between. CDR3 bases: TGCAGTGCTAGTCTACAGGTTAGCAATCAGCCCCAGCATTTT. Protein product: CSASLQVSNQPQHF.

The gene calls are TRBV5-1 and TRBJ1-4; the D is unclear. The CDR3 length is 14 residues. Trimming removed 4 bases from V and 2 bases from J, with 9 bases in between. Germline V CDR1 and CDR2: SGHRS, YFSETQ. In DNA, the CDR3 is TGCGCCAGCAGCGCTGGTCGGACTAATGAAAAACTGTTTTTT. Residues: CASSAGRTNEKLFF.

The CDR3 spells CASSSRSGGASYNEQFF. The CDR3 DNA reads TGTGCCAGCAGCTCCCGTAGCGGGGGGGCCTCCTACAATGAGCAGTTCTTC. The rearrangement links TRBV5-5 to TRBJ2-1; 11 nucleotides match TRBD2. This CDR3 is 17 amino acids long. With 3 bases clipped from V and 0 bases from J, the junction kept 5 bases outside the gene matches. Per the germline V gene, CDR1 is SGHKS and CDR2 is YYEKEE (reference sequence).

This chain links TRBV14 with TRBJ1-1; tentative D call: TRBD1 (5 bases). The V and J ends lost 0 bases and 7 bases respectively, with 12 bases between them. CDR1 is SGHDN and CDR2 is FVKESK in the germline V gene. The CDR3 is made up of 14 amino acids. In DNA form, the CDR3 reads TGTGCCAGCAGCCAAGATGTGGGGGTAGGTGAAGCTTTCTTT. The encoded protein is CASSQDVGVGEAFF.

The chain is built from TRBV7-2 and TRBJ1-4; 7 positions match TRBD1. The CDR3 sequence is 14 residues long. Per the germline V gene, CDR1 is SGHTA and CDR2 is FQGNSA. The V segment lost 6 bases and the J segment 8 bases; nucleotides outside the gene matches: 9. CDR3 DNA: TGTGCCAGCAGTGAGGGGCAGGGGGGCGAAAAACTGTTTTTT. Its translation: CASSEGQGGEKLFF.